A single sample is the source of the 8 T cell receptor beta chains below, sequenced in a study of T cell changes during pregnancy in multiple sclerosis. The data were produced by immunoSEQ multiplex PCR, yet TCRdb's version contains in-frame clones alone and is incomplete. Altogether roughly 11,000 clones are present, more than 75% being singletons, with the ten largest covering 10% to 12%. The sequencing here drew on CD8+ T cells from peripheral blood mononuclear cells, taken after pregnancy. These receptors originate from a female donor in good health, enrolled as a control in a pregnancy study.

The chain couples TRBV2 to TRBJ2-7, with 12 bases matching TRBD2. This CDR3 spans 16 amino acids. Germline assignment: CDR1 SNHLY and CDR2 FYNNEI. Losses at the gene ends were 7 bases for V and 7 bases for J; bases not matched to a gene: 14. CDR3 DNA sequence: TGTGCCAGCAATCTGAGGGCTAGCGGGGGGGCTGAAGAGCAGTACTTC. It yields the protein CASNLRASGGAEEQYF.

V and J are TRBV11-2 and TRBJ2-1; possibly TRBD2 for D (7 bases). V lost 4 bases and J 1 base, leaving 17 bases between the germline ends. CDR1 and CDR2 from the germline V gene are SGHAT and FQNNGV. The CDR3 runs 17 residues. In DNA form, the CDR3 reads TGTGCCAGCAGCTCCCAGTGGCGGGGGCGGTCCTACAATGAGCAGTTCTTC. Its translation: CASSSQWRGRSYNEQFF. The full variable domain, rest sourced from reference TRBV11-2 and TRBJ2-1, is EAGVAQSPRYKIIEKRQSVAFWCNPISGHATLYWYQQILGQGPKLLIQFQNNGVVDDSQLPKDRFSAERLKGVDSTLKIQPAKLEDSAVYLCASSSQWRGRSYNEQFFGPGTRLTVL.

The count of this clone is one. This chain uses TRBV11-3 with TRBJ2-1, with 13 bases lining up with TRBD2. The CDR3 length is 16 residues. CDR1 is SGHNT and CDR2 is YENEEA in the germline V gene. V shed 5 bases, J shed 2 bases, and the junction held 3 bases outside the gene matches. The DNA of the CDR3 is TGTGCCAGCAGCACAGGGACTAGCGGGGCCTACAATGAGCAGTTCTTC. As protein: CASSTGTSGAYNEQFF.

Of note for this clone: Mismatch with germline at one junction end may stem from a read error. The chain carries TRBV5-4 and TRBJ1-4; D gene unclear. The germline V gene has CDR1 SGHNT and CDR2 YYREEE (reference sequence). The CDR3 spans 15 residues. The CDR3 DNA is TGTGCGAGCAGGCGTTGGGAGGAGCCCAATGAAAAACTGTTTTTT. This translates into CASRRWEEPNEKLFF.

This rearrangement joins TRBV5-5 to TRBJ1-2; maybe TRBD1 (6 bases). In germline, CDR1 is SGHKS, CDR2 YYEKEE (reference sequence). V was clipped by 3 bases and J by 13 bases, with 19 bases between them. This CDR3 region has 13 residues. The CDR3 nucleotides are TGTGCCAGCAGCTCCGGAACAGGGCATAGGGGCACCTTC. This sequence encodes CASSSGTGHRGTF.

This rearrangement joins TRBV27 to TRBJ2-5; maybe TRBD1 (7 bases). CDR3 length: 14 amino acids. Germline V gene sequence: CDR1 MNHEY, CDR2 SMNVEV (reference sequence). Trimming removed 6 bases from V and 5 bases from J, with 16 bases in between. The DNA of the CDR3 is TGTGCCAGCAGCATGACAGGGAGGTGGGAGACCCAGTACTTC. This sequence encodes CASSMTGRWETQYF.

The chain joins TRBV6-5 to TRBJ1-1; TRBD1 aligns across 7 bases. CDR1 is MNHEY and CDR2 is SVGAGI in the germline V gene. V was clipped by 6 bases and J by 11 bases; unmatched bases: 9. This CDR3 has 12 amino acids. The CDR3 loop reads CASRTWTGQAFF. CDR3 nucleotides: TGTGCCAGCAGAACATGGACGGGACAGGCTTTCTTT.

Turning to this clone: The junction does not match germline at one end; this may be a read error. In nucleotides, the CDR3 is TGTGCCGGATCCGGGACTAGCGCCTACGGGCAGTACTTC. Amino acid sequence: CAGSGTSAYGQYF. V gene TRBV2 combines with J gene TRBJ2-7, with 10 bases aligning to TRBD2. Germline CDR1 SNHLY, CDR2 FYNNEI. This CDR3 comprises 13 residues.